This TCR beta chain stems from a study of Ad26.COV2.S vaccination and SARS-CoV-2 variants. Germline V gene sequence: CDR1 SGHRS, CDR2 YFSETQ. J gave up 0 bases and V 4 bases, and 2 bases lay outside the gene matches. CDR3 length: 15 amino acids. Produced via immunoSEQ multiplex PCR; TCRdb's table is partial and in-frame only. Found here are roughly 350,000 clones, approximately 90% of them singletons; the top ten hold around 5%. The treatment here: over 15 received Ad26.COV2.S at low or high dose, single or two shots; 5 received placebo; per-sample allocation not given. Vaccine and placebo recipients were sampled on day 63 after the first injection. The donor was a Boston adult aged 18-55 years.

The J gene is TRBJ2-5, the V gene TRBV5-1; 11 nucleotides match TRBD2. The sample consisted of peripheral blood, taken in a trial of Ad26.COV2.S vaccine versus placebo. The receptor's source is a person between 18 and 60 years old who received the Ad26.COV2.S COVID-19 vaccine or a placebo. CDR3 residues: CASSQGLADQETQYF. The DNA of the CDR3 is TGCGCCAGCAGCCAGGGACTAGCGGACCAAGAGACCCAGTACTTC.